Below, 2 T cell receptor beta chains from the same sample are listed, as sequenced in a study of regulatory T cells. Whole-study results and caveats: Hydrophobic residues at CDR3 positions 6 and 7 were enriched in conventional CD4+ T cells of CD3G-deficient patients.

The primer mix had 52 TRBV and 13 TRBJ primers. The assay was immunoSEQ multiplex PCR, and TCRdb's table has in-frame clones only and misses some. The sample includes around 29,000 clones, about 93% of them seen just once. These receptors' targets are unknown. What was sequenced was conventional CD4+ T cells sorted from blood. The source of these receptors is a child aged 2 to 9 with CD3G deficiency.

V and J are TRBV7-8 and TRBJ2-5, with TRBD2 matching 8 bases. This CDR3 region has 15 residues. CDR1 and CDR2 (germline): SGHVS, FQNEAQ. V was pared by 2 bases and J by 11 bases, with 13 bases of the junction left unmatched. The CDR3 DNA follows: TGTGCCAGCAGCTTAACCCCAGCGGGAGATTCGGGGCAGTACTTC. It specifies CASSLTPAGDSGQYF.

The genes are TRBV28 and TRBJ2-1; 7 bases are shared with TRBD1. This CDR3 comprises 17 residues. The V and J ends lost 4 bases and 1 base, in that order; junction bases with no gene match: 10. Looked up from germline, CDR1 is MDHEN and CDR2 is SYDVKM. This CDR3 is CASSYHRGRGSYNEQFF. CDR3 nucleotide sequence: TGTGCCAGCAGTTACCACAGGGGTCGCGGGTCCTACAATGAGCAGTTCTTC.